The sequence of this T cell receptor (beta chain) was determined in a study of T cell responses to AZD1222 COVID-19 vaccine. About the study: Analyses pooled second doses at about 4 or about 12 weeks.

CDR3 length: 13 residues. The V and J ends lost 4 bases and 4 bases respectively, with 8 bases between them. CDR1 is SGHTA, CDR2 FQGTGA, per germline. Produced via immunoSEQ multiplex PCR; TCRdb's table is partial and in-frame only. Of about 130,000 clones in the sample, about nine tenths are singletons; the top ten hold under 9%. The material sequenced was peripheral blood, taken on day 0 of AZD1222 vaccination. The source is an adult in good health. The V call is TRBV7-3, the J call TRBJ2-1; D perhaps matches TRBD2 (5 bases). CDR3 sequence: CASSSGIYNEQFF. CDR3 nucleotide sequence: TGTGCCAGCAGCTCCGGGATTTACAATGAGCAGTTCTTC.